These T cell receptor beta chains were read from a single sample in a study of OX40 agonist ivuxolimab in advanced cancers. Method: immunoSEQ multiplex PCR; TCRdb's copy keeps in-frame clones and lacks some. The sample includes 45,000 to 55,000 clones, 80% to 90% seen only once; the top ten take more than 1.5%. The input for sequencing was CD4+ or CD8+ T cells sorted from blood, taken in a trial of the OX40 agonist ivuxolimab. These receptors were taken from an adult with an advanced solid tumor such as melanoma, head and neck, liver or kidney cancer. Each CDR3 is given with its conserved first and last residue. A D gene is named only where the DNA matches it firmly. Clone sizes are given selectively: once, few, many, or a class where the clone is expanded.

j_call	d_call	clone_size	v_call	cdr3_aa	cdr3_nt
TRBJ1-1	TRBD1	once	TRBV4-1	CASSQPNRGRNTEAFF	TGCGCCAGCAGCCAACCTAACAGGGGCCGGAACACTGAAGCTTTCTTT
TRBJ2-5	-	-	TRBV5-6	CASSQPDQETQYF	TGTGCCAGCAGTCAGCCGGACCAAGAGACCCAGTACTTC
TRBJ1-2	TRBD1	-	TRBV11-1	CASSASTGGPYGYTF	TGTGCCAGCAGTGCATCTACAGGGGGCCCCTATGGCTACACCTTC
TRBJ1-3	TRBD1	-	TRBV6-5	CASSLLDRGNTIYF	TGTGCCAGCAGTCTACTCGACAGGGGGAACACCATATATTTT
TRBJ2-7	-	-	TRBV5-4	CASSRMGGAVYEQYF	TGTGCCAGCAGCCGTATGGGGGGGGCCGTCTACGAGCAGTACTTC
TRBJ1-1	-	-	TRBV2	CASSEALLAFF	TGTGCCAGCAGTGAAGCGCTTCTGGCTTTCTTT
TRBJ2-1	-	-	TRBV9	CASSVRNNEQFF	TGTGCCAGCAGCGTAAGGAACAATGAGCAGTTCTTC
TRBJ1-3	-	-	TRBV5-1	CASSLGQRENTIYF	TGCGCCAGCAGCTTGGGACAACGGGAGAACACCATATATTTT
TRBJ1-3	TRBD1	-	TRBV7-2	CASSLTGGSGNTIYF	TGTGCCAGCAGCTTAACAGGGGGGTCTGGAAACACCATATATTTT
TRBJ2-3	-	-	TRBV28	CASSFVEGGNTDTQYF	TGTGCCAGCAGTTTCGTAGAGGGTGGGAACACAGATACGCAGTATTTT
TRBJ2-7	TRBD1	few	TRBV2	CASGGRAGGQYF	TGTGCCAGCGGAGGAAGGGCAGGGGGGCAGTACTTC
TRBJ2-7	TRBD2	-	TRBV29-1	CSVLGLAGAYEQYF	TGCAGCGTTCTGGGACTAGCGGGAGCCTACGAGCAGTACTTC
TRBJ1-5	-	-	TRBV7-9	CASSLARTASNQPQHF	TGTGCCAGCAGCTTAGCGAGGACCGCGAGCAATCAGCCCCAGCATTTT
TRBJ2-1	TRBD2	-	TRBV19	CASGSGRFYNEQFF	TGTGCCAGTGGAAGCGGGAGGTTTTACAATGAGCAGTTCTTC
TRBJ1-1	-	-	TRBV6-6	CASSARGENTEAFF	TGTGCCAGCAGTGCAAGGGGGGAGAACACTGAAGCTTTCTTT
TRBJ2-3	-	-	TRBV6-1	CASRRSSQSTDTQYF	TGTGCCAGCCGAAGATCGTCGCAGAGTACAGATACGCAGTATTTT
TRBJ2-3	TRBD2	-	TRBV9	CASSPTGTSGRDTQYF	TGTGCCAGCAGCCCAACAGGGACTAGCGGGAGGGATACGCAGTATTTT
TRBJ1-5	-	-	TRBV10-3	CAISEDNHQPQHF	TGTGCCATCAGTGAGGATAATCATCAGCCCCAGCATTTT